The TCR beta chain under discussion was sequenced for a study of a mutant IDH1 vaccine in newly diagnosed glioma. Study information: There were eight vaccinations for patients, given in weeks 1, 3, 5, 7, 11, 15, 19 and 23. Treated patients, 62.5% male and around 40% female, averaged approximately 40 years of age. Patients were started on vaccination 4-6 weeks after radiotherapy alone, or with temozolomide cycles. Study-level results: There seemed to be no relation between pseudoprogression and changes in top peripheral T cell clonotypes.

This CDR3 region has 13 residues. Germline V gene data show CDR1 as ENHRY and CDR2 as SYGVKD. Unmatched junction bases numbered 6, after V lost 6 bases and J lost 7 bases. Documented time point: week 5, during vaccination. Vaccination used 300 ug of mutant IDH1 20-mer peptide per dose, with topical imiquimod. As regards this clone: The antigen is unknown.

Profiled with immunoSEQ multiplex PCR; TCRdb holds only in-frame clones, not every one. The table shows almost 30,000 clones, with about nine tenths occurring only once. The chain links TRBV10-3 to TRBJ1-2; TRBD1 aligns across 9 bases. Sequencing was performed on peripheral blood mononuclear cells (PBMCs), taken from a glioma patient whose treatment included an IDH1 peptide vaccine. The receptor's source is a middle-aged woman with glioma. Some clones in this sample may be carry-over from other donors' samples. CDR3 sequence: CAISGTGYSGYTF. The DNA for the CDR3 is TGTGCCATCAGCGGGACAGGGTATTCTGGCTACACCTTC.